This TCR beta chain was captured in a study of T cells in Graves' hyperthyroidism and ophthalmopathy. As for the study in general: Initial diagnosis, before any treatment, was when peripheral blood was collected. Whole-study results and caveats: A model of 13 V-J pairs discriminated ophthalmopathy from stable hyperthyroidism.

Not enrolled were patients with uncontrolled infection, other autoimmune disease, pregnancy or lactation. The PBMCs were taken from roughly 10 ml of fresh peripheral blood. This CDR3 is 15 amino acids long. Unmatched junction bases numbered 6, after V lost 5 bases and J lost 1 base. Germline CDR1 SEHNR, CDR2 FQNEAQ (reference sequence). TCR beta CDR3 region amplification was performed from RNA transcripts. First-round RT-PCR of the TCR CDR3 relied on the HTBI primer set. Using its own MiXCR run on the multiplex PCR reads, TCRdb lists one record per CDR3 protein. The table records some 300,000 distinct CDR3 sequences, roughly a fifth of them present only once. This clonotype was picked up many times. Its antigen is as yet unknown.

The J gene is TRBJ2-7, the V gene TRBV7-9; the match to TRBD1 covers 9 bases. The receptor was isolated from a man aged 45-60 years with Graves' ophthalmopathy. The sequenced sample consisted of blood. The CDR3 loop reads CASSARGTGSYEQYF. The CDR3 DNA follows: TGTGCCAGCAGCGCACGCGGGACAGGGTCCTACGAGCAGTACTTC.